The clone carrying this TCR beta chain was picked up a small number of times. This sample is drawn from a study of T cell responses to AZD1222 COVID-19 vaccine. The table came from immunoSEQ multiplex PCR; TCRdb's copy has only in-frame clones and leaves some out. The table shows about 140,000 clones, with roughly 90% occurring only once. The sequencing here drew on peripheral blood, taken on day 0 of AZD1222 vaccination. This TCR derives from an adult in good health.

CDR3 sequence: CASRMTGLQPQHF. CDR3 coding DNA: TGTGCCAGCAGAATGACAGGGTTACAGCCCCAGCATTTT. The chain carries TRBV6-5 and TRBJ1-5, with TRBD1 matching over 7 bases. CDR3 length: 13 residues. The V segment lost 6 bases and the J segment 7 bases; nucleotides outside the gene matches: 6. Per germline, CDR1 MNHEY and CDR2 SVGAGI.